This T cell receptor (beta chain) stems from a study of blood T cells in healthy people across ages (dated by TCRdb to between 2015 and 2016). For context, the study as a whole: In model experiments, template switching captured roughly one uniquely barcoded TCR beta cDNA molecule for every two T cells. Age-related changes in TCR beta repertoire diversity were measured in the study by deep sequencing normalized with unique cDNA molecular identifiers. Four age groups were formed from the donors: young (average roughly 16 years), middle-aged (just under 40), aged (roughly 58) and long-lived (more than 75). Donors of different ages were randomly distributed across sequencing lanes to avoid experimental bias. For two donors (one aged 18 to 30 and one aged 80 or older), the study analyzed two additional independent replicas of 1 million unique cDNA reads from the same blood draw.

Donors were 39 systemically healthy Caucasian individuals from Russia aged 6 to 90 years. About 10 milliliters of peripheral blood were collected from each donor into EDTA-treated Vacutainer tubes. PBMCs were isolated by Ficoll-Paque density-gradient centrifugation, with at least 6 million obtained per sample. Total RNA was extracted from PBMCs with Trizol reagent, with at least 5.5 micrograms obtained per sample. Naive CD45RAhigh/CD27high T cell percentages were measured by flow cytometry on a PBMC aliquot from every donor. The receptor library was made with 5' RACE. A second 7 to 11 cycle PCR used a sample-barcoded 5' primer and a J-beta primer mix. Each TCR beta cDNA molecule received a unique molecular identifier from a template-switch 5' adaptor carrying 12 random nucleotides. Each sample yielded at least 2.5 million CDR3-containing paired-end reads. All of the RNA was converted into first-strand cDNA using the Mint cDNA synthesis kit, with a TRBC-specific oligonucleotide serving as the primer. Following uracil-DNA glycosylase treatment, a first 18-cycle PCR with universal primers M1SS and BC2_uni_R was performed on all cDNA. Per the source publication's procedure: Normalization of each sample was performed by random selection of 1 million high-quality reads, each carrying a distinct molecular identifier. Instead of being binned into consensus sequences, reads with shared molecular identifiers were discarded. MiTCR, with a Q25 quality threshold and the strictest error-elimination algorithm, was used for CDR3 identification, clonotype clustering and error correction. Lower-bound total TCR beta diversity was estimated with a nonparametric unseen species model using Euler transformation. TCRdb applied fastp at Q25 and MiXCR to the public reads, then kept only in-frame beta chains. A single entry per CDR3 protein holds the most common genes and DNA from its merged rows. In this record, the V and J calls reflect TCRdb's handling and not the investigators' own analysis. The sample has around 2 million distinct CDR3 sequences on record, 35% to 50% of them singletons. The ten biggest clones cover approximately 22% of the sample.

Broader findings and caveats from the paper: Because profiling used bulk unsorted PBMCs, naive and antigen-experienced compartments could not be compared conclusively. The long-lived group showed more naive CD4+ T cells, fewer expanded clones and increased TCR diversity than the aged group, suggesting age selection. Observed TCR beta diversity correlated strongly with the percentage of naive T cells measured by flow cytometry. Observed TCR beta diversity per million T cells fell roughly linearly with age, and a significant reduction was already apparent by age around 44. Donor CMV infection status was unknown, potentially confounding age-related changes in expanded clonotypes. Estimates of total diversity based on one million sequenced T cells were considered lower bounds and underestimates.

This clonotype was detected only a few times. Its binding antigen is unknown. Germline and junction disagree at one end, which may indicate a read error. The sample was blood. This TCR derives from a human donor in good health.

The CDR3: CASSFSDLAGLYTDTRYF. The nucleotide sequence reads TGTGCCAGCAGTTTCTCCGATCTAGCGGGGTTATACACAGATACGCGGTATTTT. Recombination linked TRBV12-3 or TRBV12-4 to TRBJ2-3; 9 central nucleotides agree with TRBD2. From the cysteine through the phenylalanine, the CDR3 covers 18 amino acids. Only the CDR3 DNA is retained, 54 bases long and in frame from the first base.